The present entry profiles one TCR beta chain with its context. These data belong to a study of blood T cell repertoires in COVID-19. About the research overall: COVID-19 samples from acute and convalescent phases originated in the United States, Italy and Spain. T cells, B-cell-depleted T cells, or PBMCs supplied cDNA or gDNA.

The data were produced by immunoSEQ multiplex PCR, yet TCRdb's version contains in-frame clones alone and is incomplete. Of about 76,000 clones listed, around 83% are singletons. Per the germline V gene, CDR1 is SGHRS and CDR2 is YFSETQ. Germline trimming cut 4 bases from V and 1 base from J; bases unmatched to any gene: 6. The CDR3 runs to 17 residues. This receptor was obtained from a man in his sixties with COVID-19, enrolled during active disease. The sample comprised peripheral blood. The genes are TRBV5-1 and TRBJ2-3; 13 positions agree with TRBD2. The CDR3 DNA follows: TGCGCCAGCAGCCAGGGGACTAGCGGGGTTGGCACAGATACGCAGTATTTT. This translates into CASSQGTSGVGTDTQYF. The whole variable domain, filled in from reference TRBV5-1 and TRBJ2-3, reads KAGVTQTPRYLIKTRGQQVTLSCSPISGHRSVSWYQQTPGQGLQFLFEYFSETQRNKGNFPGRFSGRQFSNSRSEMNVSTLELGDSALYLCASSQGTSGVGTDTQYFGPGTRLTVL.